The 17 T cell receptor beta chains listed next were all sequenced from one sample in a study of shared clonotypes between healthy human individuals. The method was immunoSEQ multiplex PCR; TCRdb's version includes in-frame clones alone and lacks a portion of them. The sample carries about 960,000 clones, approximately 80% recorded once. Sequenced sample: memory CD4+ T cells sorted from blood. Regarding subset: CD45RA-negative fraction. The source of these receptors is a man between 18 and 35 years old in good health.

The gene calls are TRBV28 and TRBJ1-4; 7 positions agree with TRBD1. Germline V lookup: CDR1 MDHEN, CDR2 SYDVKM. J lost 5 bases, V lost 7 bases, and 10 bases had no gene match. The CDR3 consists of 15 residues. This CDR3 is CASTRYGTENEKLFF. The CDR3 DNA is TGTGCCAGCACCCGATACGGGACAGAAAATGAAAAACTGTTTTTT.

The chain links TRBV6-6 to TRBJ2-7; no firm D call. Germline V gene lookup returns CDR1 MNHNY and CDR2 SVGAGI (reference sequence). The CDR3 runs 12 residues. Trimming removed 10 bases from V and 4 bases from J, with 14 bases in between. CDR3 region: CATSLVPYEQYF. For the CDR3, the DNA is TGTGCCACCTCCTTGGTTCCTTACGAGCAGTACTTC.

This chain joins TRBV7-6 and TRBJ2-5; the match to TRBD1 covers 12 bases. CDR3 length: 15 amino acids. V trimming: 5 bases; J trimming: 7 bases; junction bases outside the gene matches: 8. Germline CDR1 and CDR2: SGHVS and FNYEAQ. The DNA for the CDR3 is TGTGCCAGCAGCCCGGGACAGGGGGCATTGGGGACCCAGTACTTC. This codes for CASSPGQGALGTQYF.

The V and J genes are TRBV7-6 and TRBJ2-2; D possibly corresponds to TRBD1 (5 bases). Germline V lookup: CDR1 SGHVS, CDR2 FNYEAQ. The germline V and J ends were trimmed by 6 bases and 2 bases, with 10 bases remaining between them. CDR3 length equals 14 residues. In DNA form, the CDR3 reads TGTGCCAGCAGATTAACAGGAAACACCGGGGAGCTGTTTTTT. Translated: CASRLTGNTGELFF.

The chain employs TRBV29-1 and TRBJ1-2; weak D call: TRBD1 (6 bases). The ends were cut back, 3 bases at V and 4 bases at J, with 15 bases in the middle. The CDR3 is 14 amino acids. Germline-derived CDR1 and CDR2 are SQVTM and ANQGSEA. The CDR3 nucleotides are TGCAGCGTTGAGGCAAGTTGGGGGCCCTATGGCTACACCTTC. Protein product: CSVEASWGPYGYTF.

The rearrangement joins TRBV9 to TRBJ2-5; 7 bases fit TRBD1. Germline CDR1 reads SGDLS; CDR2 reads YYNGEE. This CDR3 has 16 residues. The trim removed 3 bases at V and 3 bases at J, leaving 11 bases unmatched. This chain's CDR3 is CASSAEDRNTKETQYF. CDR3 nucleotide sequence: TGTGCCAGCAGCGCTGAGGACAGGAACACAAAAGAGACCCAGTACTTC.

The chain employs TRBV30 and TRBJ2-3; 9 nucleotides match TRBD2. The trim removed 5 bases at V and 3 bases at J, leaving 6 bases unmatched. The germline V gene has CDR1 GTSNPN and CDR2 SVGIG (reference sequence). This CDR3 region has 14 residues. The CDR3 DNA is TGTGCCTGGGCGAGCGGGGGGCTGACAGATACGCAGTATTTT. Its translation is CAWASGGLTDTQYF.

A word on this clone: This specimen includes other DNA sequences encoding the same CDR3. This chain's CDR3 is CASSLNQGNTEAFF. In DNA form, the CDR3 reads TGCGCCAGCAGCTTAAACCAGGGTAACACTGAAGCTTTCTTT. The V gene is TRBV5-1, the J gene TRBJ1-1; a weak D match, TRBD1 (5 bases). V lost 2 bases and J 2 bases, leaving 10 bases between the germline ends. This CDR3 is 14 amino acids long. Germline values: CDR1 SGHRS, CDR2 YFSETQ.

A word on this clone: The sample holds other DNA sequences that translate to the same CDR3. V usage is TRBV7-6 and J usage is TRBJ2-1, with 10 positions matching TRBD2. The V and J ends lost 1 base and 9 bases, in that order; junction bases with no gene match: 0. Germline assignment: CDR1 SGHVS and CDR2 FNYEAQ. The CDR3 spans 13 residues. CDR3 sequence reads: CASSLGLAGEQFF. The CDR3 coding sequence is TGTGCCAGCAGCTTAGGACTAGCGGGTGAGCAGTTCTTC. Full variable domain (remainder filled in from reference TRBV7-6 and TRBJ2-1): GAGVSQSPRYKVTKRGQDVALRCDPISGHVSLYWYRQALGQGPEFLTYFNYEAQQDKSGLPNDRFSAERPEGSISTLTIQRTEQRDSAMYRCASSLGLAGEQFFGPGTRLTVL.

Regarding this clone: At the DNA level, this CDR3 is encoded by other sequences in the same sample as well. DNA for the CDR3: TGCGCCAGCAGCTTTACTAGCGGGAGCTATGAGCAGTTCTTC. Translated, it gives CASSFTSGSYEQFF. The chain employs TRBV5-1 and TRBJ2-1; 11 nucleotides line up with TRBD2. J gave up 8 bases and V 2 bases, and 3 bases lay outside the gene matches. This CDR3 comprises 14 residues. Germline V gene lookup returns CDR1 SGHRS and CDR2 YFSETQ.

In the case of this clone: Other DNA sequences in this sample translate to the same CDR3. The J gene is TRBJ1-1, the V gene TRBV18; D remains unclear. Trimming took off 3 bases at V and 0 bases at J, with 11 bases between the two ends. Germline values: CDR1 KGHSH, CDR2 LQKENI. CDR3 size: 15 residues. CDR3 amino acids: CASSPHGEMNTEAFF. CDR3 DNA sequence: TGTGCCAGCTCACCCCACGGGGAAATGAACACTGAAGCTTTCTTT.

The rearrangement links TRBV7-2 to TRBJ1-2, with D unresolved. This CDR3 comprises 15 residues. Germline V gene sequence: CDR1 SGHTA, CDR2 FQGNSA. Trimming stripped 1 base from V and 4 bases from J, with 13 bases between. The CDR3: CASSLGPDPLYGYTF. For the CDR3, the DNA is TGTGCCAGCAGCTTAGGTCCAGACCCCCTCTATGGCTACACCTTC. Using reference TRBV7-2 and TRBJ1-2 for the parts outside the CDR3, the full variable domain is GAGVSQSPSNKVTEKGKDVELRCDPISGHTALYWYRQSLGQGLEFLIYFQGNSAPDKSGLPSDRFSAERTGGSVSTLTIQRTQQEDSAVYLCASSLGPDPLYGYTFGSGTRLTVV.

There are many counts of this clone. The chain couples TRBV5-1 to TRBJ2-1, with unresolved D. V lost 7 bases and J lost 5, with 13 bases in between. Germline V gene sequence: CDR1 SGHRS, CDR2 YFSETQ. The CDR3 is made up of 13 amino acids. The CDR3 sequence: CASRPSENNEQFF. CDR3 coding DNA: TGCGCCAGCCGCCCCAGCGAGAACAATGAGCAGTTCTTC.

The chain combines TRBV25-1 with TRBJ1-4, with a tentative D call TRBD1 (5 bases). Looked up from germline, CDR1 is MGHDK and CDR2 is SYGVNS. This CDR3 has 15 amino acids. The germline V and J ends were trimmed by 1 base and 7 bases, with 13 bases remaining between them. The CDR3 loop is CASSELWGVGEKLFF. The CDR3, as DNA: TGTGCCAGCAGTGAATTATGGGGGGTTGGTGAAAAACTGTTTTTT.

Of note for this clone: Other DNA sequences in this specimen translate into the identical CDR3. The chain uses TRBV18 and TRBJ2-6; D uncertain. The CDR3 loop spans 19 amino acids. The germline gives CDR1 KGHSH, CDR2 LQKENI. V was trimmed by 1 base and J by 1 base, leaving 17 bases between them. The CDR3 is CASSPQFGRFGSGANVLTF. CDR3 nucleotide sequence: TGTGCCAGCTCACCACAGTTCGGCAGGTTTGGATCTGGGGCCAACGTCCTGACTTTC.

The chain employs TRBV11-3 and TRBJ2-2; D may be TRBD2 (5 bases). Germline V gene data show CDR1 as SGHNT and CDR2 as YENEEA. Trimming stripped 1 base from V and 4 bases from J, with 13 bases between. The CDR3 totals 16 residues. CDR3 amino acids: CASSLVSGKGTGELFF. The DNA of the CDR3 is TGTGCCAGCAGCTTAGTGTCGGGGAAGGGCACCGGGGAGCTGTTTTTT.

As concerns this clone: Within the sample, other DNA sequences also encode this same CDR3. The CDR3 is CASSQGQNSNQPQHF. As DNA, the CDR3 is TGTGCCAGCTCCCAGGGACAGAATAGCAATCAGCCCCAGCATTTT. The chain employs TRBV18 and TRBJ1-5; 7 nucleotides agree with TRBD1. CDR1 and CDR2 from the germline V gene are KGHSH and LQKENI. With 6 bases clipped from V and 0 bases from J, the junction kept 5 bases outside the gene matches. The CDR3 totals 15 residues.